A selection of T cell receptor beta chains follows, all from one sample in a study of post-analysis software for immune sequencing data. TCRdb analysed the PCR reads with MiXCR anew, one entry per CDR3 protein. Among a few hundred thousand distinct CDR3 sequences listed, 39% were seen once. The sequenced material came from blood. These receptors all come from a girl aged 2-9 years with multiple sclerosis. CDR3s include the opening cysteine and the closing phenylalanine or tryptophan. Each record gives: V gene, J gene, CDR3 protein.

TRBV20-1,TRBJ1-1,CSARSLKGQLEAFF
TRBV10-1,TRBJ2-7,CASSDGGDEQYF
TRBV12-3/TRBV12-4,TRBJ1-2,CASSWLGGDGYTF
TRBV12-3/TRBV12-4,TRBJ1-2,CASSLEGGNYGYTF
TRBV20-1,TRBJ2-7,CSARGTPKPYEQYF
TRBV27,TRBJ2-7,CASSLSVPGQGAYEQYF
TRBV9,TRBJ2-1,CASSPSYNPGLTDEQFF
TRBV7-9,TRBJ2-7,CASSLYRFPYEQYF
TRBV10-3,TRBJ1-4,CAISDREGEKLFF
TRBV6-6,TRBJ2-5,CATRQETQYF
TRBV10-2,TRBJ2-7,CASKQGAEQYF
TRBV9,TRBJ2-7,CASSVGLAGRNEQYF
TRBV27,TRBJ2-7,CASSVQASGDEQYF
TRBV6-5,TRBJ2-2,CASSLSSAAGELFF
TRBV10-3,TRBJ2-1,CAITGSLGRDSYNEQFF
TRBV4-1,TRBJ1-2,CASSQALPSRGYTF
TRBV7-6,TRBJ2-1,CASSLASNEQFF
TRBV20-1,TRBJ2-5,CSAGTDPRETQYF
TRBV10-3,TRBJ1-1,CAISESGRGRVDTEAFF
TRBV12-3/TRBV12-4,TRBJ2-1,CASSRDRYSYNEQFF
TRBV6-6,TRBJ1-1,CASSFIWGVSTEAFF
TRBV10-3,TRBJ1-5,CAISSLGQPQHF
TRBV24-1,TRBJ2-5,CATSDRTGGWTQYF
TRBV2,TRBJ2-7,CASSEVESGGYEQYF
TRBV12-3/TRBV12-4,TRBJ2-1,CASSINLDLVYNEQFF
TRBV12-3/TRBV12-4,TRBJ1-4,CASRGDSTWDEKLFF
TRBV15,TRBJ1-5,CATSDGRRSGNQPQHF
TRBV10-3,TRBJ1-2,CAISAGPNYGYTF
TRBV12-3/TRBV12-4,TRBJ2-1,CASSYGLAGLDGEQFF
TRBV28,TRBJ2-1,CASTQSTGGGNEQFF
TRBV3-1,TRBJ2-1,CASSQTPVGYNEQFF
TRBV5-6,TRBJ1-1,CASSWGTEAFF
TRBV12-3/TRBV12-4,TRBJ2-5,CASSLSSIGTQYF
TRBV5-1,TRBJ2-7,CASSFILAGDPQYF
TRBV7-2,TRBJ2-3,CASSLRIQGPTDTQYF
TRBV5-1,.,CASSLTGLGVLGSYEQYF
TRBV7-8,TRBJ2-7,CASSATRDRGFNEQYF
TRBV4-1,TRBJ2-6,CASSPPPDRAFTSGANVLTF
TRBV9,TRBJ2-1,CASSPWGNGVRYNEQFF
TRBV5-1,TRBJ1-1,CASSSLDGNTEAFF
TRBV5-1,TRBJ2-7,CASSWRNRDYEQYF
TRBV5-1,TRBJ2-7,CASSLGQGNPSYEQYF
TRBV6-5,TRBJ2-5,CASNPGAGPQETQYF
TRBV24-1,TRBJ2-1,CATSEPTSGTSYRNEQFF
TRBV24-1,TRBJ2-1,CATSDSRTSGGYFNEQFF
TRBV6-5,TRBJ1-1,CASRTQFYRPEAFF
TRBV5-1,TRBJ1-2,CASSRQPGQDNYGYTF
TRBV4-2,TRBJ2-3,CASSPEGLAGTDTQYF
TRBV20-1,TRBJ1-5,CSARDLFPGGGNQPQHF
TRBV29-1,TRBJ2-3,CSAKGQTTDTQYF
TRBV20-1,TRBJ2-1,CSASTPSGGYNEQFF
TRBV5-5,TRBJ1-4,CASSDNPGQGNEKLFF
TRBV12-3/TRBV12-4,TRBJ2-3,CASSEILAGGVTDTQYF
TRBV6-6,TRBJ1-1,CASSGRTGRNTEAFF